This TCR beta chain emerged from a study of T cell changes during pregnancy in multiple sclerosis. J was trimmed by 4 bases and V by 0 bases; bases with no gene match: 6. The V gene's germline CDR1 is SGHRS and CDR2 YFSETQ. The CDR3 has 15 amino acids. Sequencing was performed with immunoSEQ multiplex PCR; in TCRdb, only in-frame clones are kept and a portion is missing. The sample carries fewer than 90,000 clones, approximately 93% recorded once. The chain is built from TRBV5-1 and TRBJ2-7, with 8 bases identical to TRBD1. The sequence was collected from a female donor in good health, enrolled as a control in a pregnancy study. Here the sequenced sample was peripheral blood, taken after pregnancy. The CDR3 nucleotides read TGCGCCAGCAGCTTGGGGACAGGGAAGGGATACGAGCAGTACTTC. Translated, it gives CASSLGTGKGYEQYF.